Listed below are T cell receptor beta chains from one sample, sequenced in a study of shared clonotypes between healthy human individuals. Method: immunoSEQ multiplex PCR; TCRdb's copy keeps in-frame clones and lacks some. The repertoire holds fewer than 650,000 clones, with approximately 80% as singletons. Input material: PBMCs. The source of these receptors is a woman between 40 and 55 years old in good health. Some clones in this sample may be carry-over from other donors' samples. Each CDR3 is given with its conserved first and last residue. A D gene is named only where the DNA matches it firmly. Clone size is not always given. Where it is, it says once, few, many or a class for expanded clones.

j_gene,v_gene,d_gene,abundance,CDR3aa,CDR3nt
TRBJ2-2,TRBV4-2,TRBD2,-,CASTPSAGSNTGELFF,TGTGCCAGCACCCCCTCAGCGGGATCGAACACCGGGGAGCTGTTTTTT
TRBJ2-7,TRBV18,-,-,CASSDRLDFTYEQYF,TGTGCCAGCTCAGATAGACTAGATTTTACCTACGAGCAGTACTTC
TRBJ2-1,TRBV25-1,-,-,CASSESGWGYNEQFF,TGTGCCAGCAGTGAATCCGGGTGGGGTTACAATGAGCAGTTCTTC
TRBJ2-1,TRBV6-1,TRBD2,-,CASSGISTSLGNEQFF,TGTGCCAGCAGTGGTATATCGACTAGCTTGGGCAATGAGCAGTTCTTC
TRBJ2-1,TRBV28,TRBD2,once,CASSSAGGYNEQFF,TGTGCCAGCAGCTCTGCGGGAGGGTACAATGAGCAGTTCTTC
TRBJ2-1,TRBV19,TRBD2,once,CASSISGGEQFF,TGTGCCAGTAGTATATCGGGAGGTGAGCAGTTCTTC
TRBJ1-1,TRBV18,-,few,CASSPRGNSAEAFF,TGTGCCAGCTCACCACGGGGAAATTCGGCTGAAGCTTTCTTT
TRBJ1-2,TRBV19,-,once,CASSRGTRTSGYGYTF,TGTGCCAGTAGTCGGGGGACCAGGACCTCAGGGTATGGCTACACCTTC
TRBJ2-1,TRBV5-3,-,-,CARSLVDEQFF,TGTGCCAGAAGCTTGGTCGATGAGCAGTTCTTC
TRBJ1-5,TRBV19,-,-,CASSDGRGYQPQHF,TGTGCCAGTAGTGACGGACGCGGGTATCAGCCCCAGCATTTT
TRBJ2-2,TRBV19,TRBD2,-,CASRTSGSVAGELFF,TGTGCCAGTAGGACTAGCGGGAGTGTAGCCGGGGAGCTGTTTTTT
TRBJ1-4,TRBV30,-,-,CAWSLGATNEKLFF,TGTGCCTGGAGTTTGGGGGCAACTAATGAAAAACTGTTTTTT
TRBJ2-5,TRBV30,TRBD2,many,CAWSVGLEGETQYF,TGTGCCTGGAGTGTAGGACTAGAGGGGGAGACCCAGTACTTC
TRBJ2-1,TRBV6-5,TRBD2,-,CASSYSSGTKGNEQFF,TGTGCCAGCAGTTACTCTTCGGGGACTAAGGGCAATGAGCAGTTCTTC
TRBJ1-2,TRBV7-2,-,once,CASSLGQDYGYTF,TGTGCCAGCAGCTTAGGGCAAGACTATGGCTACACCTTC
TRBJ2-1,TRBV1,-,-,CTSRSGRHNEQFF,TGCACCAGCAGGAGCGGGAGACACAATGAGCAGTTCTTC
TRBJ1-1,TRBV6-4,-,-,CASSEGTEAFF,TGTGCCAGCAGTGAAGGCACTGAAGCTTTCTTT
TRBJ1-4,TRBV7-9,-,-,CASSLSRGGGEKLFF,TGTGCCAGCAGCTTATCCCGAGGAGGTGGTGAAAAACTGTTTTTT
TRBJ1-4,TRBV28,TRBD1,-,CASSAQGAQDEKLFF,TGTGCCAGCAGTGCACAGGGGGCGCAGGATGAAAAACTGTTTTTT
TRBJ2-7,TRBV7-8,TRBD1,many,CASRAGTGTTYEQYF,TGTGCCAGCAGGGCCGGGACAGGGACTACCTACGAGCAGTACTTC
TRBJ2-7,TRBV6-6,TRBD1,-,CASSSTRQGTSYEQYF,TGTGCCAGCAGTTCCACTCGACAGGGGACGTCCTACGAGCAGTACTTC
TRBJ2-5,TRBV5-1,-,-,CASRSGGQETQYF,TGCGCCAGCAGGAGTGGGGGGCAAGAGACCCAGTACTTC
TRBJ2-7,TRBV19,-,-,CASSIEAELPYEQYF,TGTGCCAGTAGTATAGAGGCGGAACTTCCCTACGAGCAGTACTTC
TRBJ2-1,TRBV5-4,-,-,CASSLVLDSHEQFF,TGTGCCAGCAGCTTGGTCCTAGACTCCCATGAGCAGTTCTTC
TRBJ2-1,TRBV5-4,TRBD2,-,CASSLVSGISGEQFF,TGTGCCAGCAGCTTGGTTAGCGGGATATCGGGTGAGCAGTTCTTC
TRBJ2-1,TRBV28,-,-,CASSLGRPGLTEQFF,TGTGCCAGCAGTTTGGGGAGGCCGGGACTCACTGAGCAGTTCTTC
TRBJ1-1,TRBV19,-,-,CASMGATNTEAFF,TGTGCCAGTATGGGGGCCACGAACACTGAAGCTTTCTTT
TRBJ2-7,TRBV7-2,-,-,CASSSLTWSDEQYF,TGTGCCAGCAGCTCCCTCACCTGGTCGGACGAGCAGTACTTC
TRBJ2-1,TRBV6-5,-,few,CASSYTGEAYNEQFF,TGTGCCAGCAGTTACACGGGAGAGGCCTACAATGAGCAGTTCTTC
TRBJ2-7,TRBV7-9,TRBD1,few,CASSPTGYEQYF,TGTGCCAGCAGCCCGACAGGGTACGAGCAGTACTTC
TRBJ2-1,TRBV4-1,-,-,CASSQDFATRYNEQFF,TGCGCCAGCAGCCAAGACTTTGCGACAAGATACAATGAGCAGTTCTTC
TRBJ2-1,TRBV7-2,-,-,CASSYRSIGYNEQFF,TGTGCCAGCAGCTACCGGAGTATAGGCTACAATGAGCAGTTCTTC
TRBJ2-5,TRBV5-1,-,-,CASSLGPETQYF,TGCGCCAGCAGCCTGGGCCCTGAGACCCAGTACTTC
TRBJ2-2,TRBV5-1,-,-,CASSLTIYTGELFF,TGCGCCAGCAGCCTAACTATATACACCGGGGAGCTGTTTTTT
TRBJ2-7,TRBV7-6,-,-,CASSLGGGSHEQYF,TGTGCCAGCAGCTTAGGTGGGGGTTCCCACGAGCAGTACTTC
TRBJ2-2,TRBV11-3,-,once,CASSFTNWTSYTGELFF,TGTGCCAGCAGCTTTACGAACTGGACCAGCTACACCGGGGAGCTGTTTTTT
TRBJ1-2,TRBV14,-,-,CASSQDMRGGDGYTF,TGTGCCAGCAGCCAAGATATGAGGGGAGGGGATGGCTACACCTTC
TRBJ2-1,TRBV10-1,-,-,CASNQMGGGNEQFF,TGCGCCAGCAATCAAATGGGGGGCGGTAATGAGCAGTTCTTC
TRBJ1-4,TRBV30,TRBD1,-,CAWSRGQENEKLFF,TGTGCCTGGAGTAGGGGACAGGAGAATGAAAAACTGTTTTTT
TRBJ2-3,TRBV6-6,-,-,CASSYSSDTLDPQYF,TGTGCCAGCAGTTACTCTTCGGACACGCTTGATCCGCAGTATTTT
TRBJ2-7,TRBV5-4,-,once,CASSPAAEVGEQYF,TGTGCCAGCAGCCCGGCGGCAGAGGTGGGCGAGCAGTACTTC
TRBJ2-3,TRBV11-3,-,few,CASSLGQADTQYF,TGTGCCAGCAGCTTAGGCCAGGCAGATACGCAGTATTTT